This TCR beta chain was sequenced in a study of tumor-infiltrating lymphocytes in primary liver carcinoma. Study overall: Sequenced samples came back with roughly 3.5 to 8 million productive TCRbeta reads, and the counts looked alike across tissue types. General study points: Relative to blood, tumors carried a significantly larger fraction of the repertoire in their top 250 clones (p = 0.039). The study found tumor-adjacent and tumor-blood pairs overlapped less than tumor region pairs. Only around 8-25% of top clones occurred in all five tumor regions.

The source material, roughly 18-32 mg of unsorted bulk tissue, was used to co-extract RNA and DNA. The length of the CDR3 is 16 residues. Germline lookup yields CDR1 MNHEY and CDR2 SVGAGI. TCR beta cDNA came from roughly 0.45 ug total RNA, primed with a constant-region primer. Library construction for TCR beta comprised three nested multiplex PCR rounds performed with slightly modified ARM-PCR. PCR rounds one and two used TRBV1-TRBV30 forward primers with a C-beta reverse primer for around 9 cycles each. TCRdb fed the multiplex PCR reads into MiXCR, producing one record per CDR3 protein. This sample has about 48,000 distinct CDR3 sequences; roughly 77% occur once, and the top ten carry more than 25%. With respect to this clonotype: Its cognate antigen is unknown. At one end, the junction sequence differs from germline, possibly due to a read error.

This rearrangement joins TRBV6-5 to TRBJ2-6, with a tentative D call TRBD1 (5 bases). Sequenced sample: liver tumor tissue from sampling region 3. Subset meaning: tumor region T3, left-lateral pole. The clonotype comes from a man aged 40-55 years with primary liver carcinoma and hepatitis B virus infection. CDR3 in amino acids: CASGTGPDSRANVLTF. The CDR3 DNA reads TGTGCCAGCGGTACAGGTCCTGACTCTAGGGCCAACGTCCTGACTTTC.